Listed below are T cell receptor beta chains from one sample, sequenced in a study of T cells in Graves' hyperthyroidism and ophthalmopathy. TCRdb reprocessed the multiplex PCR reads via MiXCR and lists one record per CDR3 protein. This repertoire shows some 460,000 distinct CDR3 sequences, around 14% found once; its top ten account for roughly 7.4%. Sequenced: blood. Receptors were obtained from a young woman with Graves' hyperthyroidism. Both conserved end residues are part of each CDR3. A D gene is named only where the DNA matches it firmly. Size tells how often a clone was seen (once, few, many) or the class of an expanded clone, and some rows leave it out.

d_call: TRBD1
clone_size: few
j_call: TRBJ2-3
v_call: TRBV19
cdr3_nt: TGTGCCAGTATAGGACAGGGGGCGGCAGATACGCAGTATTTT
cdr3_aa: CASIGQGAADTQYF

d_call: -
clone_size: -
j_call: TRBJ1-2
v_call: TRBV19
cdr3_nt: TGTGCCAGTCACAGGGATCCGGGCTATGGCTACACCTTC
cdr3_aa: CASHRDPGYGYTF

d_call: TRBD2
clone_size: many
j_call: TRBJ2-7
v_call: TRBV12-3/TRBV12-4
cdr3_nt: TGTGCCAGCAGTCCCGCCTTAGCGGGGGCGTACGAGCAGTACTTC
cdr3_aa: CASSPALAGAYEQYF

d_call: -
clone_size: many
j_call: TRBJ2-5
v_call: TRBV3-1
cdr3_nt: TGTGCCAGCAGCCAAGGCGGGGACAGCAAAGAGACCCAGTACTTC
cdr3_aa: CASSQGGDSKETQYF

d_call: TRBD1
clone_size: many
j_call: TRBJ1-5
v_call: TRBV12-3/TRBV12-4
cdr3_nt: TGTGCCAGCAGTTTTAGGGCAGGGGGTCAGCCCCAGCATTTT
cdr3_aa: CASSFRAGGQPQHF

d_call: -
clone_size: many
j_call: TRBJ1-5
v_call: TRBV20-1
cdr3_nt: TGCAGTGCTAGAGATTCCGTCAGGAGCTCGGGAATAGACAATCAGCCCCAGCATTTT
cdr3_aa: CSARDSVRSSGIDNQPQHF

d_call: -
clone_size: many
j_call: TRBJ1-5
v_call: TRBV7-6
cdr3_nt: TGTGCCAGCAGCTTAACATACAGGGATCAGCCCCAGCATTTT
cdr3_aa: CASSLTYRDQPQHF

d_call: -
clone_size: many
j_call: TRBJ2-3
v_call: TRBV5-5
cdr3_nt: TGTGCCAGCAGCCCGACCGGGACAGATACGCAGTATTTT
cdr3_aa: CASSPTGTDTQYF

d_call: -
clone_size: -
j_call: TRBJ2-7
v_call: TRBV7-9
cdr3_nt: TGTGCCAGCAGTTCTCCCCGAAGTTCCTACGAGCAGTACTTC
cdr3_aa: CASSSPRSSYEQYF

d_call: -
clone_size: -
j_call: TRBJ2-3
v_call: TRBV5-4
cdr3_nt: TGTGCCAGCAGCACACGAACAGGAGCTCTAGCAGATACGCAGTATTTT
cdr3_aa: CASSTRTGALADTQYF

d_call: -
clone_size: many
j_call: TRBJ2-3
v_call: TRBV27
cdr3_nt: TGTGCCAGCAGCTTAGAAGGAGATACGCAGTATTTT
cdr3_aa: CASSLEGDTQYF

d_call: TRBD2
clone_size: many
j_call: TRBJ2-5
v_call: TRBV24-1
cdr3_nt: TGTGCCACCAGTGACTCAGGGACTAGTTATGAAGAGACCCAGTACTTC
cdr3_aa: CATSDSGTSYEETQYF